The 30 T cell receptor beta chains given below trace back to one sample, sequenced in a study of blood T cell repertoires in COVID-19. The assay was immunoSEQ multiplex PCR, and TCRdb's table has in-frame clones only and misses some. The profile shows around 140,000 clones, around 84% of them singletons. What was sequenced was peripheral blood. The receptors originated from a woman aged 60-75 years with acute or convalescent COVID-19.

V is TRBV7-2 and J is TRBJ2-7, with TRBD1 matching over 11 bases. V lost 5 bases, J lost 6 bases, and 6 bases stayed unmatched. Germline V CDR1 and CDR2: SGHTA, FQGNSA. The CDR3 extends over 14 amino acids. The CDR3: CASSKDRGRIEQYF. The CDR3, as DNA: TGTGCCAGCAGCAAGGACAGGGGGCGCATCGAGCAGTACTTC.

This chain connects TRBV20-1 to TRBJ2-5; D possibly corresponds to TRBD1 (5 bases). CDR1 is DFQATT and CDR2 is SNEGSKA in the germline V gene (reference sequence). V was trimmed by 6 bases and J by 3 bases, leaving 8 bases between them. This CDR3 region has 11 residues. CDR3 nucleotides: TGCAGTGCGGGGCTGAAAGAGACCCAGTACTTC. Protein product: CSAGLKETQYF.

J is TRBJ2-3 and V is TRBV7-2, with 10 bases that match TRBD1. With V trimmed by 5 bases and J by 4 bases, 9 bases remained unmatched. The CDR3 is 16 amino acids. CDR1 is SGHTA, CDR2 FQGNSA, per germline. CDR3 nucleotides: TGTGCCAGCAGCATCCAGACAGGGGGCGCCGCAGATACGCAGTATTTT. Amino acids: CASSIQTGGAADTQYF. The entire variable domain, with the rest obtained from reference TRBV7-2 and TRBJ2-3, is as follows: GAGVSQSPSNKVTEKGKDVELRCDPISGHTALYWYRQSLGQGLEFLIYFQGNSAPDKSGLPSDRFSAERTGGSVSTLTIQRTQQEDSAVYLCASSIQTGGAADTQYFGPGTRLTVL.

J is TRBJ1-6 and V is TRBV6-4; 9 bases line up with TRBD1. V trimming: 4 bases; J trimming: 6 bases; junction bases outside the gene matches: 4. CDR1 and CDR2 from the germline V gene are MRHNA and SNTAGT. This CDR3 is built from 15 residues. The CDR3 nucleotides read TGTGCCAGCAGTGCCGGGACAGGGATTAATTCACCCCTCCACTTT. The encoded protein is CASSAGTGINSPLHF.

This clone was seen once. The chain carries TRBV7-4 and TRBJ2-2; 11 bases are a match to TRBD1. Germline assignment: CDR1 SGHVT and CDR2 SQSDAQ. Germline trimming cut 1 base from V and 1 base from J; bases unmatched to any gene: 2. The CDR3 is 17 amino acids. The CDR3 here is CASSLGDRGENTGELFF. In DNA, the CDR3 is TGTGCCAGCAGCTTAGGGGACAGGGGGGAGAACACCGGGGAGCTGTTTTTT.

The chain joins TRBV19 to TRBJ2-3; tentatively, D is TRBD1 (6 bases). Per germline, CDR1 LNHDA and CDR2 SQIVND (reference sequence). CDR3 size: 15 residues. V dropped 3 bases and J dropped 4 bases, with 14 bases sitting between them. As DNA, the CDR3 is TGTGCCAGTAGTATCGGGGCAGGGGTGCCAGATACGCAGTATTTT. It codes for CASSIGAGVPDTQYF.

The chain has TRBV6-2 or TRBV6-3 and TRBJ1-5, with D hard to call. V lost 2 bases and J 0 bases, leaving 5 bases between the germline ends. The length of the CDR3 is 14 residues. In germline, CDR1 is MNHEY, CDR2 SVGEGT. The DNA for the CDR3 is TGTGCCAGCAGTTACCCAAATAGCAATCAGCCCCAGCATTTT. It translates to CASSYPNSNQPQHF.

The rearrangement joins TRBV4-2 to TRBJ2-5; 12 nucleotides line up with TRBD2. The CDR3 runs 18 residues. From germline, CDR1 is LGHNA and CDR2 YNFKEQ. The trim removed 0 bases at V and 2 bases at J, leaving 7 bases unmatched. The CDR3 here is CASSQETRGLAGQETQYF. Here the CDR3 DNA reads TGTGCCAGCAGCCAAGAGACCCGAGGACTAGCGGGACAAGAGACCCAGTACTTC.

This chain connects TRBV3-1 (or the pseudogene TRBV3-2) to TRBJ2-1; 7 nucleotides match TRBD2. The CDR3 spans 17 residues. Germline V gives CDR1 LGHDT, CDR2 YNNKEL (reference sequence). V lost 0 bases, J lost 5 bases, and 10 bases stayed unmatched. The CDR3 DNA reads as TGTGCCAGCAGCCAAGACCGAGGGGCGGGGGTGAACAATGAGCAGTTCTTC. The encoded protein is CASSQDRGAGVNNEQFF.

V is TRBV3-1 (or the pseudogene TRBV3-2) and J is TRBJ2-6; TRBD2 is a possible D gene (5 bases). The CDR3 runs 17 residues. Germline V gives CDR1 LGHDT, CDR2 YNNKEL (reference sequence). Trimming pared 0 bases from V and 0 bases from J, leaving 9 bases between. The CDR3 spells CASSQEGGASGANVLTF. CDR3 DNA: TGTGCCAGCAGCCAAGAAGGAGGCGCCTCTGGGGCCAACGTCCTGACTTTC.

J is TRBJ2-7 and V is TRBV11-2; perhaps TRBD2 as D (5 bases). The ends were cut back, 0 bases at V and 6 bases at J, with 9 bases in the middle. Germline V gene sequence: CDR1 SGHAT, CDR2 FQNNGV. CDR3 length equals 13 residues. The CDR3 DNA reads TGTGCCAGCAGCTTAGAGAGGGTCGGCGAGCAGTACTTC. Protein sequence: CASSLERVGEQYF.

This chain joins TRBV28 and TRBJ1-3; 11 nucleotides align to TRBD1. V gave up 8 bases and J gave up 8 bases; unmatched junction bases: 17. CDR3 length: 17 residues. Germline CDR1 MDHEN, CDR2 SYDVKM. The CDR3 bases are TGTGCCAGCTATACCGGACCGGGACAGGGGGTTCGGGACACCATATATTTT. This encodes CASYTGPGQGVRDTIYF.

V is TRBV9 and J is TRBJ2-5; TRBD2 might be the D (5 bases). CDR3 size: 13 residues. Germline V gene lookup returns CDR1 SGDLS and CDR2 YYNGEE. Trimming removed 3 bases at V and 3 bases at J, with 9 bases between. In nucleotides, the CDR3 is TGTGCCAGCAGCGGGCCGGGGAAAGAGACCCAGTACTTC. Encoded protein: CASSGPGKETQYF.

In DNA form, the CDR3 reads TGTGCCAGTAGTATGGGGACTCACACCGGGGAGCTGTTTTTT. It encodes CASSMGTHTGELFF. The chain uses TRBV19 and TRBJ2-2; weak D call: TRBD2 (6 bases). Looked up from germline, CDR1 is LNHDA and CDR2 is SQIVND (reference sequence). The CDR3 totals 14 residues. The germline V and J ends were trimmed by 3 bases and 3 bases, with 8 bases remaining between them.

The chain combines TRBV19 with TRBJ1-3; D remains unclear. Germline V lookup: CDR1 LNHDA, CDR2 SQIVND (reference sequence). This CDR3 has 13 amino acids. V was trimmed by 7 bases and J by 0 bases, leaving 7 bases between them. The CDR3, as DNA: TGTGCCAGTACCGGGAGCTCTGGAAACACCATATATTTT. Amino acid sequence: CASTGSSGNTIYF.

The chain is built from TRBV6-4 and TRBJ2-2; a possible D gene is TRBD1 (6 bases). The CDR3 consists of 16 residues. Trimming cost V 6 bases and J 3 bases, with 17 bases left between them. Germline CDR1 MRHNA, CDR2 SNTAGT. Here the CDR3 reads CASRARTGTYTGELFF. CDR3 coding DNA: TGTGCCAGCAGAGCACGTACAGGGACCTACACCGGGGAGCTGTTTTTT.

This clone was found once. The chain couples TRBV5-1 to TRBJ1-6, with D possibly being TRBD1 (5 bases). Trimming cost V 0 bases and J 5 bases, with 12 bases left between them. CDR1 is SGHRS, CDR2 YFSETQ, per germline. The CDR3 totals 16 residues. The CDR3 loop is CASSLGGAGNNSPLHF. In DNA form, the CDR3 reads TGCGCCAGCAGCTTGGGCGGGGCTGGAAATAATTCACCCCTCCACTTT.

The rearrangement joins TRBV6-5 to TRBJ1-1, with a tentative D call TRBD1 (5 bases). Germline-derived CDR1 and CDR2 are MNHEY and SVGAGI. The CDR3 has 11 residues. V was cut by 8 bases and J by 8 bases, with 12 bases left in between. For the CDR3, the DNA is TGTGCCAGCGCCAGGGCGGCCGAAGCTTTCTTT. This sequence encodes CASARAAEAFF.

This rearrangement joins TRBV19 to TRBJ1-5; D remains ambiguous. There are 13 residues in the CDR3. V lost 2 bases and J lost 4, with 6 bases in between. CDR1 is LNHDA and CDR2 is SQIVND in the germline V gene (reference sequence). The CDR3 is CASSIRTNQPQHF. The CDR3 region has the DNA TGTGCCAGTAGTATAAGAACAAATCAGCCCCAGCATTTT.

Here the CDR3 reads CASKRELSNTGELFF. CDR3 sequence (DNA): TGTGCCAGCAAGAGGGAACTTTCGAACACCGGGGAGCTGTTTTTT. The V gene is TRBV6-4, the J gene TRBJ2-2; D may be TRBD2 (5 bases). Per germline, CDR1 MRHNA and CDR2 SNTAGT. V lost 7 bases and J lost 0, with 12 bases in between. The CDR3 contains 15 residues.

J is TRBJ2-7 and V is TRBV5-4; 7 bases match TRBD2. Germline loops: CDR1 SGHNT, CDR2 YYREEE (reference sequence). With V trimmed by 4 bases and J by 2 bases, 9 bases remained unmatched. The CDR3 covers 15 residues. The CDR3 sequence: CASSPRGGKAYEQYF. Written as DNA, the CDR3 is TGTGCCAGCAGCCCAAGGGGAGGGAAAGCCTACGAGCAGTACTTC.

The gene calls are TRBV5-4 and TRBJ1-1; D may be TRBD1 (5 bases). This CDR3 has 15 residues. CDR1 SGHNT and CDR2 YYREEE come from the germline V gene (reference sequence). Deletions cut 4 bases from V and 4 bases from J, with 17 bases between. Here the CDR3 DNA reads TGTGCCAGCAGCCCTATGGGGCAGGGAGGCACTGAAGCTTTCTTT. It is translated as CASSPMGQGGTEAFF.

This clone was seen once. The CDR3 coding sequence is TGTGCTAGTGGGCCTTGGGTGGGCAGGGTCTACGAGCAGTACTTC. Protein sequence: CASGPWVGRVYEQYF. This sequence joins TRBV12-5 and TRBJ2-7, with D perhaps TRBD1 (5 bases). V dropped 6 bases and J dropped 3 bases, with 18 bases sitting between them. CDR1 and CDR2 (germline): LGHNT, FRNRAP. CDR3 length equals 15 residues.

J is TRBJ2-3 and V is TRBV2, with 10 bases that match TRBD1. Looked up from germline, CDR1 is SNHLY and CDR2 is FYNNEI. This CDR3 has 18 amino acids. V gave up 1 base and J gave up 0 bases; unmatched junction bases: 7. CDR3 coding DNA: TGTGCCAGCAGTGAAGTCAGGGGACAGGGGACTAGCACAGATACGCAGTATTTT. Translation gives CASSEVRGQGTSTDTQYF.

The chain uses TRBV6-5 and TRBJ2-2; 11 nucleotides align to TRBD1. This CDR3 is built from 16 residues. Per the germline V gene, CDR1 is MNHEY and CDR2 is SVGAGI. V gave up 4 bases and J gave up 5 bases; unmatched junction bases: 6. CDR3 loop: CASSWGGTGGTGELFF. The DNA for the CDR3 is TGTGCCAGCAGTTGGGGGGGGACAGGGGGAACCGGGGAGCTGTTTTTT.

The genes are TRBV28 and TRBJ1-3; D perhaps matches TRBD1 (5 bases). Germline lookup yields CDR1 MDHEN and CDR2 SYDVKM. V was cut by 4 bases and J by 3 bases, with 16 bases left in between. The CDR3 spans 16 residues. CDR3 residues: CASSSSLGGYGNTIYF. The CDR3 coding sequence is TGTGCCAGCAGTTCCTCCCTGGGGGGGTATGGAAACACCATATATTTT.

This clone was picked up one time. V usage is TRBV24-1 and J usage is TRBJ2-2, with D possibly TRBD2 on 5 matching bases. V dropped 5 bases and J dropped 3 bases, with 15 bases sitting between them. CDR1 is KGHDR, CDR2 SFDVKD, per germline. This CDR3 is built from 16 residues. Here the CDR3 DNA reads TGTGCCACCAGTGTTCCCGGGGTCCGGGACACCGGGGAGCTGTTTTTT. Protein sequence: CATSVPGVRDTGELFF.

The rearrangement uses TRBV5-8 and TRBJ2-5, with a tentative D call TRBD1 (5 bases). This CDR3 contains 13 residues. CDR1 SGHTS and CDR2 YDEGEE come from the germline V gene. Trimming cost V 2 bases and J 4 bases, with 9 bases left between them. The CDR3 coding sequence is TGTGCCAGCAGCTTAGGGCAGGGAGAGACCCAGTACTTC. Its translation is CASSLGQGETQYF.

The chain has TRBV4-3 and TRBJ1-2, with D maybe TRBD1 (6 bases). The germline CDR1 and CDR2 sequences are LGHNA and YSLEER. V lost 0 bases and J 3 bases, leaving 8 bases between the germline ends. The CDR3 is made up of 14 amino acids. CDR3 DNA: TGCGCCAGCAGCCAAGAGTGGGGGCACTATGGCTACACCTTC. Protein: CASSQEWGHYGYTF.

The V call is TRBV6-6, the J call TRBJ2-7; D remains ambiguous. The germline CDR1 and CDR2 sequences are MNHNY and SVGAGI (reference sequence). V lost 4 bases and J 6 bases, leaving 7 bases between the germline ends. This CDR3 region has 11 residues. The CDR3 sequence: CASSFPGEQYF. CDR3 nucleotides: TGTGCCAGCAGTTTCCCCGGCGAGCAGTACTTC.